Listed here are 10 T cell receptor beta chains from one sample, sequenced in a study of T-cell reconstitution after alpha-beta-depleted transplantation in children. Unique molecular identifiers were incorporated into the prepared TCRbeta library. TCRdb re-called the PCR reads with MiXCR, one entry per CDR3 protein. The table has 350,000 to 450,000 distinct CDR3 sequences, about a fifth seen once; the top ten hold 3.5% to 4%. Sequencing used PBMCs from the stem cell graft donor, obtained from the stem cell graft. The source is a human donor who donated a stem cell graft to a child with acute myeloid leukemia.

This clonotype has ten or more counts. The genes are TRBV20-1 and TRBJ2-3; 7 bases fit TRBD1. CDR3 length equals 14 residues. The V and J ends lost 6 bases and 2 bases, in that order; junction bases with no gene match: 8. Germline V gene data show CDR1 as DFQATT and CDR2 as SNEGSKA (reference sequence). The CDR3 nucleotides are TGCAGTGCGACTACGGGACAGTTCACAGATACGCAGTATTTT. It translates to CSATTGQFTDTQYF.

The count of this clonotype is one. The V and J genes are TRBV14 and TRBJ2-1; no clear D gene. The germline gives CDR1 SGHDN, CDR2 FVKESK. With 3 bases removed from V and 9 bases from J, the gap between germline ends came to 3 bases. This CDR3 has 10 residues. The CDR3 bases are TGTGCCAGCAGCCATGGTGAGCAGTTCTTC. Its translation: CASSHGEQFF.

This clonotype was seen at least ten times. V gene TRBV11-2 combines with J gene TRBJ2-3, with unresolved D. Trimming pared 3 bases from V and 0 bases from J, leaving 4 bases between. In germline, CDR1 is SGHAT, CDR2 FQNNGV. The CDR3 has 13 residues. The CDR3 loop is CASSFPSTDTQYF. The CDR3 DNA follows: TGTGCCAGCAGCTTCCCTAGCACAGATACGCAGTATTTT.

This clonotype was observed at least ten times. The chain uses TRBV7-2 and TRBJ1-6; D unresolved. The CDR3 sequence is 14 residues long. Germline-derived CDR1 and CDR2 are SGHTA and FQGNSA. V lost 0 bases, J lost 7 bases, and 7 bases lay in between. The CDR3 is CASSLAAGNSPLHF. The CDR3 nucleotides are TGTGCCAGCAGCTTAGCGGCGGGGAATTCACCCCTCCACTTT.

The chain is built from TRBV4-1 and TRBJ2-1; D gene unclear. The CDR3 spans 11 residues. Germline V gene sequence: CDR1 MGHRA, CDR2 YSYEKL. V was clipped by 3 bases and J by 5 bases, with 2 bases between them. This CDR3 is CASSHDNEQFF. CDR3 in DNA: TGCGCCAGCAGCCATGACAATGAGCAGTTCTTC.

This clonotype was seen a few times. The rearrangement links TRBV20-1 to TRBJ2-2; D possibly uses TRBD1 or TRBD2 (5 bases each). The length of the CDR3 is 14 residues. V lost 3 bases to trimming and J lost 10 bases, with 18 bases between them. Germline CDR1 reads DFQATT; CDR2 reads SNEGSKA (reference sequence). The CDR3 nucleotides read TGCAGTGCTAGCATGGGCTTCGGGGCGGAGGAGCTGTTTTTT. It codes for CSASMGFGAEELFF.

This clonotype was detected only a few times. The gene calls are TRBV5-1 and TRBJ1-1, with 7 bases that match TRBD1. Germline V CDR1 and CDR2: SGHRS, YFSETQ. The CDR3 extends over 13 amino acids. Losses at the gene ends were 0 bases for V and 9 bases for J; bases not matched to a gene: 5. CDR3 in DNA: TGCGCCAGCAGCTTGGCCGGGACAGAGAAAGCTTTCTTT. This encodes CASSLAGTEKAFF.

This clonotype was detected a few times. This chain uses TRBV12-3 or TRBV12-4 with TRBJ1-1; D is unclear. V was pared by 6 bases and J by 2 bases, with 13 bases between. The CDR3 extends over 14 amino acids. The CDR3 DNA follows: TGTGCCAGCAGGGACGACGGACCAAACACTGAAGCTTTCTTT. Its protein product is CASRDDGPNTEAFF.

This clonotype was detected ten times or more. The J gene is TRBJ2-7, the V gene TRBV20-1; no reliable D call. CDR1 is DFQATT and CDR2 is SNEGSKA in the germline V gene (reference sequence). The CDR3 is made up of 13 amino acids. Trimming removed 3 bases from V and 6 bases from J, with 15 bases in between. CDR3 bases: TGCAGTGCTAGCCAAGTGGGATTACGCGAGCAGTACTTC. Its translation: CSASQVGLREQYF.

The rearrangement uses TRBV10-3 and TRBJ2-3; D possibly corresponds to TRBD2 (6 bases). Germline CDR1 is ENHRY and CDR2 is SYGVKD. The length of the CDR3 is 13 residues. V was clipped by 11 bases and J by 0 bases, with 12 bases between them. This CDR3 is CAGGAGSTDTQYF. DNA for the CDR3: TGTGCCGGAGGGGCGGGAAGCACAGATACGCAGTATTTT.